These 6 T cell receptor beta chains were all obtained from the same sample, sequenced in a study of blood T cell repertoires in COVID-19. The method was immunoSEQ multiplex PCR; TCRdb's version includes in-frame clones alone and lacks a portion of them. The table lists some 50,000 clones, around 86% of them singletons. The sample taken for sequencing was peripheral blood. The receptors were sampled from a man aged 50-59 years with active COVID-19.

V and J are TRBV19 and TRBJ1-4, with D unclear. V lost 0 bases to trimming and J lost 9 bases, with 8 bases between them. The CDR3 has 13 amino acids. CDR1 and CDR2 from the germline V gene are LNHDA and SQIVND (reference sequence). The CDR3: CASSIDLGKKLFF. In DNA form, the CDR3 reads TGTGCCAGTAGTATAGATCTAGGAAAAAAACTGTTTTTT.

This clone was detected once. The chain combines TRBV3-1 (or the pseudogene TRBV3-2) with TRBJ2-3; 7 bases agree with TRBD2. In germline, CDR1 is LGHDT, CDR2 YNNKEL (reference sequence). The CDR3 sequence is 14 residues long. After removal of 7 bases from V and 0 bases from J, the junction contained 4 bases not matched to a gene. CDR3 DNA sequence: TGTGCCAGCACCTCACTAGCGAGCACAGATACGCAGTATTTT. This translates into CASTSLASTDTQYF.

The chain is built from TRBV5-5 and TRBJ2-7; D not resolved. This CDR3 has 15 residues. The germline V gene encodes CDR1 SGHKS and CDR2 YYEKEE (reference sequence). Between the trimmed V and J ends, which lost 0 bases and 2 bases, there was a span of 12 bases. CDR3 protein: CASSLVTAGPYEQYF. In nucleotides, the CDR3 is TGTGCCAGCAGCTTGGTCACGGCTGGGCCCTACGAGCAGTACTTC. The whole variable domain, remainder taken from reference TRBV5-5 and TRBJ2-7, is DAGVTQSPTHLIKTRGQQVTLRCSPISGHKSVSWYQQVLGQGPQFIFQYYEKEERGRGNFPDRFSARQFPNYSSELNVNALLLGDSALYLCASSLVTAGPYEQYFGPGTRLTVT.

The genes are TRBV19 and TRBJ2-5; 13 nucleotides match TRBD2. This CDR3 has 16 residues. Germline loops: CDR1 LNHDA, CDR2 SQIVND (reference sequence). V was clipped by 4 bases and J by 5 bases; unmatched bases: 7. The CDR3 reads CASSNWTSGRRETQYF. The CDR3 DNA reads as TGTGCCAGTAGTAACTGGACTAGCGGGAGAAGGGAGACCCAGTACTTC.

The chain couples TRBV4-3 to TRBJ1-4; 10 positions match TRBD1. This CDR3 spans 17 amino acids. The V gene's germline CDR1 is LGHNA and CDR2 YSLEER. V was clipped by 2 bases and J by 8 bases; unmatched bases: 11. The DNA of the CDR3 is TGCGCCAGCAGCCAAAGCCCCCGACAGGGGGCCGGGGAAAAACTGTTTTTT. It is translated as CASSQSPRQGAGEKLFF.

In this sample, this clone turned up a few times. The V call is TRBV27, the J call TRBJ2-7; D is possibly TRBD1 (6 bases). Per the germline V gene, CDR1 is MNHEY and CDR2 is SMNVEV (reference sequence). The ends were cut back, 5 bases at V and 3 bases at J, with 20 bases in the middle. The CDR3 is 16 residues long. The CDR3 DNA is TGTGCCAGCAGTCCCCAGACAGGTCCTAAAGTCTACGAGCAGTACTTC. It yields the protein CASSPQTGPKVYEQYF.